This T cell receptor beta chain is drawn from a study of OX40 agonist ivuxolimab in advanced cancers. Whole-study results and caveats: In a subset of nonresponders, normalized T-cell clonal expansion was also low.

Measured with immunoSEQ multiplex PCR; TCRdb has only the in-frame clones, and not every one. The table records around 55,000 clones, approximately 83% of them present only once. The V end was cut by 1 base, the J end by 4 bases, with 8 bases between. The CDR3 length is 14 residues. Germline CDR1 MGHRA, CDR2 YSYEKL. About this clone: Its antigen is not identified.

The specimen comprised CD4+ or CD8+ T cells sorted from blood, sampled in a trial of the OX40 agonist ivuxolimab. The clonotype originates from an adult with an advanced solid tumor such as melanoma, head and neck, liver or kidney cancer. The J gene is TRBJ1-3, the V gene TRBV4-1, with no clear D. The DNA for the CDR3 is TGCGCCAGCAGCCAAGCCAATGCAGGAAACACCATATATTTT. Translating it yields CASSQANAGNTIYF.